The rows below give T cell receptor beta chains drawn from one sample of a study of Ad26.COV2.S vaccination and SARS-CoV-2 variants. The data were produced by immunoSEQ multiplex PCR, yet TCRdb's version contains in-frame clones alone and is incomplete. This table has roughly 92,000 clones, 82% appearing once. This specimen consisted of peripheral blood, obtained after recovery from COVID-19. These receptors were collected from a human donor who had recovered from COVID-19. Each CDR3 is given with its conserved first and last residue.

CDR3 protein: CASSQELQGPGANVLTF
V gene: TRBV4-3
J gene: TRBJ2-6
CDR3 length: 17

CDR3 protein: CASFRQESSYEQYF
V gene: TRBV18
J gene: TRBJ2-7
CDR3 length: 14

CDR3 protein: CASSGEGAVNTGELFF
V gene: TRBV27
J gene: TRBJ2-2
CDR3 length: 16

CDR3 protein: CASSPPDTYEQYF
V gene: TRBV28
J gene: TRBJ2-7
CDR3 length: 13

CDR3 protein: CASSRDRGQEGYTF
V gene: TRBV6-4
J gene: TRBJ1-2
CDR3 length: 14

CDR3 protein: CASSRGGELFF
V gene: TRBV2
J gene: TRBJ2-2
CDR3 length: 11

CDR3 protein: CATSGVTDTQYF
V gene: TRBV15
J gene: TRBJ2-3
CDR3 length: 12

CDR3 protein: CASSLVRQDTQYF
V gene: TRBV7-3
J gene: TRBJ2-3
CDR3 length: 13

CDR3 protein: CASRPLGLAYEQYF
V gene: TRBV28
J gene: TRBJ2-7
CDR3 length: 14

CDR3 protein: CASSLTRGIEETQYF
V gene: TRBV7-9
J gene: TRBJ2-5
CDR3 length: 15

CDR3 protein: CASSPGQGLAFF
V gene: TRBV4-2
J gene: TRBJ1-1
CDR3 length: 12

CDR3 protein: CAISEGNRAQYF
V gene: TRBV10-3
J gene: TRBJ2-5
CDR3 length: 12

CDR3 protein: CSASDGTDTQYF
V gene: TRBV29-1
J gene: TRBJ2-3
CDR3 length: 12

CDR3 protein: CASTVGGLGNTEAFF
V gene: TRBV28
J gene: TRBJ1-1
CDR3 length: 15

CDR3 protein: CASSMETTPLHF
V gene: TRBV2
J gene: TRBJ1-6
CDR3 length: 12

CDR3 protein: CASSRRDREGGHNEQFF
V gene: TRBV7-6
J gene: TRBJ2-1
CDR3 length: 17

CDR3 protein: CATRTGTGAVYSNQPQHF
V gene: TRBV28
J gene: TRBJ1-5
CDR3 length: 18

CDR3 protein: CASNGQGGYEQYF
V gene: TRBV6-5
J gene: TRBJ2-7
CDR3 length: 13

CDR3 protein: CASTSFPYNEQFF
V gene: TRBV6-5
J gene: TRBJ2-1
CDR3 length: 13

CDR3 protein: CASSISDTQYF
V gene: TRBV19
J gene: TRBJ2-3
CDR3 length: 11

CDR3 protein: CASSLSRGSSASYEQYF
V gene: TRBV7-8
J gene: TRBJ2-7
CDR3 length: 17

CDR3 protein: CASSIAAEYNQPQHF
V gene: TRBV19
J gene: TRBJ1-5
CDR3 length: 15

CDR3 protein: CASSEVRGETQYF
V gene: TRBV6-1
J gene: TRBJ2-5
CDR3 length: 13

CDR3 protein: CASSTTGARMDTQYF
V gene: TRBV19
J gene: TRBJ2-3
CDR3 length: 15

CDR3 protein: CASSLTGTGNEQFF
V gene: TRBV7-3
J gene: TRBJ2-1
CDR3 length: 14

CDR3 protein: CASSDRYGYTF
V gene: TRBV19
J gene: TRBJ1-2
CDR3 length: 11

CDR3 protein: CSASHSGTSGRAGADTQYF
V gene: TRBV20-1
J gene: TRBJ2-3
CDR3 length: 19

CDR3 protein: CASSDSGIALETQYF
V gene: TRBV9
J gene: TRBJ2-5
CDR3 length: 15

CDR3 protein: CAYGRGYEQYF
V gene: TRBV28
J gene: TRBJ2-7
CDR3 length: 11

CDR3 protein: CASIGSAGLYTGELFF
V gene: TRBV21-1
J gene: TRBJ2-2
CDR3 length: 16

CDR3 protein: CASSDLAEQYF
V gene: TRBV5-1
J gene: TRBJ2-7
CDR3 length: 11

CDR3 protein: CASRRTSGRAPNEQFF
V gene: TRBV7-9
J gene: TRBJ2-1
CDR3 length: 16

CDR3 protein: CASSGVHRGGDRAREYNEQFF
V gene: TRBV7-6
J gene: TRBJ2-1
CDR3 length: 21

CDR3 protein: CASRTGAGYTF
V gene: TRBV28
J gene: TRBJ1-2
CDR3 length: 11

CDR3 protein: CASSPTDRENNEQFF
V gene: TRBV5-1
J gene: TRBJ2-1
CDR3 length: 15

CDR3 protein: CATSRDLAVEQFF
V gene: TRBV15
J gene: TRBJ2-1
CDR3 length: 13

CDR3 protein: CASSVDRPNYGYTF
V gene: TRBV19
J gene: TRBJ1-2
CDR3 length: 14

CDR3 protein: CASSLGRDYGEQYF
V gene: TRBV27
J gene: TRBJ2-7
CDR3 length: 14

CDR3 protein: CASSEAVLGTQGLSSYNEQFF
V gene: TRBV2
J gene: TRBJ2-1
CDR3 length: 21

CDR3 protein: CASSSIKGLAGVNEQFF
V gene: TRBV7-9
J gene: TRBJ2-1
CDR3 length: 17

CDR3 protein: CASIEAPGQGLWSNQPQHF
V gene: TRBV28
J gene: TRBJ1-5
CDR3 length: 19

CDR3 protein: CASSEALKRDSINEQFF
V gene: TRBV25-1
J gene: TRBJ2-1
CDR3 length: 17

CDR3 protein: CASSGIASYGYTF
V gene: TRBV19
J gene: TRBJ1-2
CDR3 length: 13

CDR3 protein: CASSPSGRDTGELFF
V gene: TRBV27
J gene: TRBJ2-2
CDR3 length: 15

CDR3 protein: CASSQSRGLSQEQYF
V gene: TRBV4-3
J gene: TRBJ2-7
CDR3 length: 15

CDR3 protein: CASSLVGGGGNEQFF
V gene: TRBV7-9
J gene: TRBJ2-1
CDR3 length: 15

CDR3 protein: CASSPTGPLYEQYF
V gene: TRBV11-2
J gene: TRBJ2-7
CDR3 length: 14

CDR3 protein: CASSTTSGSYEQYF
V gene: TRBV4-1
J gene: TRBJ2-7
CDR3 length: 14

CDR3 protein: CASSLRGEGTEAFF
V gene: TRBV11-2
J gene: TRBJ1-1
CDR3 length: 14

CDR3 protein: CASSSGTGELFF
V gene: TRBV28
J gene: TRBJ2-2
CDR3 length: 12

CDR3 protein: CATSDSRTGAYEQYF
V gene: TRBV24-1
J gene: TRBJ2-7
CDR3 length: 15

CDR3 protein: CASSQQTKVAPYEQYF
V gene: TRBV4-3
J gene: TRBJ2-7
CDR3 length: 16

CDR3 protein: CASASGYNEQFF
V gene: TRBV28
J gene: TRBJ2-1
CDR3 length: 12

CDR3 protein: CASSLEGGGPTDTQYF
V gene: TRBV13
J gene: TRBJ2-3
CDR3 length: 16

CDR3 protein: CASSYSAQSDFYGYTF
V gene: TRBV6-2/TRBV6-3
J gene: TRBJ1-2
CDR3 length: 16

CDR3 protein: CASRPLDVLAKNIQYF
V gene: TRBV6-2/TRBV6-3
J gene: TRBJ2-4
CDR3 length: 16

CDR3 protein: CASRQFASKAFF
V gene: TRBV6-5
J gene: TRBJ1-1
CDR3 length: 12